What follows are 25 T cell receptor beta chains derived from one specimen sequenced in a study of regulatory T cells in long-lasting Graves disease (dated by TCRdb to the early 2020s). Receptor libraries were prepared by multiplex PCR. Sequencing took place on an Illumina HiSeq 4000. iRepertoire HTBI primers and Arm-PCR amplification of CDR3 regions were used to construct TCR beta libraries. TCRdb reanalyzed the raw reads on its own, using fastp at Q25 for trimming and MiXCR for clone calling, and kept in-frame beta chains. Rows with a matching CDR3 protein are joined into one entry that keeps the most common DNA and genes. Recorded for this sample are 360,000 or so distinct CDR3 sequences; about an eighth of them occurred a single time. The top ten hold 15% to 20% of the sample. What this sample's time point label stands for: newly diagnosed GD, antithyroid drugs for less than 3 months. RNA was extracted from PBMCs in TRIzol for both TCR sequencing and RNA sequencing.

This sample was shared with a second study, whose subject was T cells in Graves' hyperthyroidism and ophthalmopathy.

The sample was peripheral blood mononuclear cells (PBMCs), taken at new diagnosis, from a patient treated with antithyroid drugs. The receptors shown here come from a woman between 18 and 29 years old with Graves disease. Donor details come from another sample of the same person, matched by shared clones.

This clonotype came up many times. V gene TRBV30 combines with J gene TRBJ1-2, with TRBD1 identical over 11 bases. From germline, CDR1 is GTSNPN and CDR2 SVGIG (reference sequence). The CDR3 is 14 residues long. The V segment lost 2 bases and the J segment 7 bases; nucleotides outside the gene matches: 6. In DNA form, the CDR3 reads TGTGCCTGGAGTTTGGACAGGGGGCAGAGTGGCTACACCTTC. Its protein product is CAWSLDRGQSGYTF. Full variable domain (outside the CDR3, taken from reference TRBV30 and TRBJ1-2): SQTIHQWPATLVQPVGSPLSLECTVEGTSNPNLYWYRQAAGRGLQLLFYSVGIGQISSEVPQNLSASRPQDRQFILSSKKLLLSDSGFYLCAWSLDRGQSGYTFGSGTRLTVV.

CDR3 in DNA: TGTGCCAGCAGCATATCCGGGACTAGCGAAGGCCCCTTGGGCACAGATACGCAGTATTTT. Translating it yields CASSISGTSEGPLGTDTQYF. The chain carries TRBV7-9 and TRBJ2-3; 10 nucleotides align to TRBD2. Losses at the gene ends were 5 bases for V and 1 base for J; bases not matched to a gene: 18. CDR1 SEHNR and CDR2 FQNEAQ come from the germline V gene (reference sequence). This CDR3 region has 20 residues.

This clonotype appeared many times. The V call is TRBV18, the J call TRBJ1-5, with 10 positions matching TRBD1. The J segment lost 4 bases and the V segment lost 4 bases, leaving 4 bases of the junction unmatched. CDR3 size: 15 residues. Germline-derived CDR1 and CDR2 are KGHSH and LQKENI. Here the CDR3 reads CASSLTGQGNQPQHF. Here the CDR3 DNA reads TGTGCCAGCTCACTCACGGGACAGGGGAATCAGCCCCAGCATTTT.

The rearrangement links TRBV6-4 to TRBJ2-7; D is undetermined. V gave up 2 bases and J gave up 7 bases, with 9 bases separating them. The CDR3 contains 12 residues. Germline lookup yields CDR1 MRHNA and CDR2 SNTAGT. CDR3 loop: CASSDPTWEQYV. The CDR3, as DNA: TGTGCCAGCAGTGACCCAACGTGGGAGCAGTACGTC.

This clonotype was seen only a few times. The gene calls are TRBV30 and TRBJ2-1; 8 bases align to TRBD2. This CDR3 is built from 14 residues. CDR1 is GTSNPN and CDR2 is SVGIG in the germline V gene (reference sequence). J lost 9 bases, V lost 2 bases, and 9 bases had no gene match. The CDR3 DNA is TGTGCCTGGAGTATCTGGACTAGCTTGGGTGAGCAGTTCTTC. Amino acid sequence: CAWSIWTSLGEQFF.

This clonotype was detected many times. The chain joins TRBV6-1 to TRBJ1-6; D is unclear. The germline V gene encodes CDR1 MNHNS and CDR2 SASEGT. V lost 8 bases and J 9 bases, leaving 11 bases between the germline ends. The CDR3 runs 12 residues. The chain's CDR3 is CASWEVGSPLHF. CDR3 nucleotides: TGTGCCAGCTGGGAGGTGGGTTCACCCCTCCACTTT.

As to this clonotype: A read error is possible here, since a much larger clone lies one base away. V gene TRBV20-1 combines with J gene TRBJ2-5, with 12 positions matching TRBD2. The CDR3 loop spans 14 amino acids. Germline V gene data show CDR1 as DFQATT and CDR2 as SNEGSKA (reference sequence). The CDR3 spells CNALRLAGVETQYF. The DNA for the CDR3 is TGCAATGCTCTCCGACTAGCGGGAGTCGAGACCCAGTACTTC.

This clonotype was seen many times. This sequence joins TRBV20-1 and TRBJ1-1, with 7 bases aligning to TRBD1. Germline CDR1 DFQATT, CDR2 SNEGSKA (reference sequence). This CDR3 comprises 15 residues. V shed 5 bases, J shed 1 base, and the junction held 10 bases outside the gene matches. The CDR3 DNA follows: TGCAGTGCTGTTGCCGCTGACAGGGAGAACACTGAAGCTTTCTTT. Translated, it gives CSAVAADRENTEAFF.

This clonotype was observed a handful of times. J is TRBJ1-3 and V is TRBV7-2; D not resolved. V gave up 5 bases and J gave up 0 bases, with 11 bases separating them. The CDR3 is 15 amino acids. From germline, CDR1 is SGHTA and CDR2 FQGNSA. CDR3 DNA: TGTGCCAGCAGCCCTTACAGTGGCTCTGGAAACACCATATATTTT. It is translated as CASSPYSGSGNTIYF.

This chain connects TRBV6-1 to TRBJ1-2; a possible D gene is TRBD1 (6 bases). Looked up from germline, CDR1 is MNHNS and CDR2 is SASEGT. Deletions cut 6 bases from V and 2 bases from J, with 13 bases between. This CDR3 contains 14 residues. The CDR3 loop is CASSLNGQNYGYTF. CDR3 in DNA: TGTGCCAGCAGCCTAAACGGACAGAACTATGGCTACACCTTC.

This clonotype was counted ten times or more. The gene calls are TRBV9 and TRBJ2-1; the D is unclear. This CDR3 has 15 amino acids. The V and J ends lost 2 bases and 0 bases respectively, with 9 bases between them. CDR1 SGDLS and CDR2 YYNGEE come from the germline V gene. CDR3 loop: CASSVFLSSYNEQFF. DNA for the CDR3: TGTGCCAGCAGCGTTTTCCTGAGCTCCTACAATGAGCAGTTCTTC.

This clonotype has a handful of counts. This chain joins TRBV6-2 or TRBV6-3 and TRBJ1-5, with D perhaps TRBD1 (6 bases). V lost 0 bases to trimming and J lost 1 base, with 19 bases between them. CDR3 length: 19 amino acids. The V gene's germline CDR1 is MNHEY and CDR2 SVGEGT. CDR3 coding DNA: TGTGCCAGCAGTTACTCGGGGGCCCGGCGGGAGAAAAGCAATCAGCCCCAGCATTTT. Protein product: CASSYSGARREKSNQPQHF.

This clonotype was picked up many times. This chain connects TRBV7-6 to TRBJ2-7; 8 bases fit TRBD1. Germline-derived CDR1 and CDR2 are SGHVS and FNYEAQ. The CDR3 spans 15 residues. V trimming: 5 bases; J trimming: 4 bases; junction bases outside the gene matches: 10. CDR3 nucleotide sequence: TGTGCCAGCAGCGTATCGGACAGGGATGTTTACGAGCAGTACTTC. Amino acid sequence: CASSVSDRDVYEQYF.

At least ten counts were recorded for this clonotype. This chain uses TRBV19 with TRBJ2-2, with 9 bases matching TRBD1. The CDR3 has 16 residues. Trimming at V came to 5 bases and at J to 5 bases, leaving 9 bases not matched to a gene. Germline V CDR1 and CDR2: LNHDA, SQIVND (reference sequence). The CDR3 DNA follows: TGTGCCAGTAGTCTCCGGGACAGGGTTTTTACCGGGGAGCTGTTTTTT. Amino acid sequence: CASSLRDRVFTGELFF.

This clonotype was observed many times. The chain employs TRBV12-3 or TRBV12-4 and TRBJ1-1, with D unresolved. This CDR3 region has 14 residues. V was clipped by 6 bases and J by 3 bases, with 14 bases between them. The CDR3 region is CASSTNSWDTEAFF. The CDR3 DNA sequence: TGTGCCAGCAGCACTAATAGCTGGGACACTGAAGCTTTCTTT.

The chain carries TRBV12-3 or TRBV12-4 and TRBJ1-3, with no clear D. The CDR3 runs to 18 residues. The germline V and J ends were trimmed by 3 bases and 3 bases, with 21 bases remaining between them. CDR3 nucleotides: TGTGCCAGCAGTTTGAGGTGGGGTCAGGTAGCGGGTGGAAACACCATATATTTT. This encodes CASSLRWGQVAGGNTIYF.

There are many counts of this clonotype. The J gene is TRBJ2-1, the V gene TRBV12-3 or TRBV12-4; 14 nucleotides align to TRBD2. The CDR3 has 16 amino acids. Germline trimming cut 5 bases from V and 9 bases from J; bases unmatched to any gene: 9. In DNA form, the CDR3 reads TGTGCCAGCAGTCCGACAGGACTAGCGGGGGGTGGTGAGCAGTTCTTC. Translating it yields CASSPTGLAGGGEQFF.

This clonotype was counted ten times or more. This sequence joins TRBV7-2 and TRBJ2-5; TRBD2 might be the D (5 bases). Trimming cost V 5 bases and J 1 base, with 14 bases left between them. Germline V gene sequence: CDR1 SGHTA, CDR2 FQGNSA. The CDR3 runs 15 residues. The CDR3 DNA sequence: TGTGCCAGCAGCGAGGACCTACTAGTCCAAGAGACCCAGTACTTC. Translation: CASSEDLLVQETQYF.

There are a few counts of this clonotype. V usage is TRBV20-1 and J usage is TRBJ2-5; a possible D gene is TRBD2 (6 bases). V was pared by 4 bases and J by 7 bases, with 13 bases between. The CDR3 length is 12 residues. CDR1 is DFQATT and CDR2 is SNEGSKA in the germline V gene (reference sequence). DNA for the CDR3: TGCAGTGCTACCGAGCGGGCCTCGACCCAGTACTTC. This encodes CSATERASTQYF.

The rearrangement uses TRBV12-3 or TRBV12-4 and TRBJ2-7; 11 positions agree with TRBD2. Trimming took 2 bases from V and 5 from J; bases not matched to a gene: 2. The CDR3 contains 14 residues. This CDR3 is CASSLILAGDEQYF. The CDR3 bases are TGTGCCAGCAGTTTAATACTAGCGGGAGACGAGCAGTACTTC.

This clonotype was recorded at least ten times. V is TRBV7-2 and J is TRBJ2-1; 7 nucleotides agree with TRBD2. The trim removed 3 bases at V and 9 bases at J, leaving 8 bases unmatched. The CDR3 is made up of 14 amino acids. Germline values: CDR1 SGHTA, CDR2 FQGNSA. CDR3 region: CASSFGGSTGEQFF. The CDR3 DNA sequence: TGTGCCAGCAGCTTCGGCGGGAGTACCGGTGAGCAGTTCTTC.

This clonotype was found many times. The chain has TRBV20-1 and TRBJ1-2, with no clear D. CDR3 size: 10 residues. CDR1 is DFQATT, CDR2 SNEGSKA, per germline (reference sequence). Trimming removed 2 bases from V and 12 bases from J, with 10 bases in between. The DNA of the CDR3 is TGCAGTGCTAGACGACAAAACGACACCTTC. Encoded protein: CSARRQNDTF.

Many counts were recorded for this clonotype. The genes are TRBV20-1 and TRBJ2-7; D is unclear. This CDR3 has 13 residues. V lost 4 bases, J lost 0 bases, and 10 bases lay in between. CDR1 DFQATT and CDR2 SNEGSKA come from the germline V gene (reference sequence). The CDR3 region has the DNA TGCAGTGCTACGGACCAGAGCTCCTACGAGCAGTACTTC. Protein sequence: CSATDQSSYEQYF.

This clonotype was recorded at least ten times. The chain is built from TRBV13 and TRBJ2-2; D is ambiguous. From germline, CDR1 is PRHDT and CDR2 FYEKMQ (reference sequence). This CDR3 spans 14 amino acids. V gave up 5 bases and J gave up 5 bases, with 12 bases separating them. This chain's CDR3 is CASSPTDLTGELFF. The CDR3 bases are TGTGCCAGCAGCCCAACCGACCTGACCGGGGAGCTGTTTTTT.

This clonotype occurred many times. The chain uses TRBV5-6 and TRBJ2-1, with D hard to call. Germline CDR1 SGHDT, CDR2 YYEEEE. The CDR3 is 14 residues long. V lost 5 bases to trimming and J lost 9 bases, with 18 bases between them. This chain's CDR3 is CASSYTGPWVEQFF. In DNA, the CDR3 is TGTGCCAGCAGTTATACGGGCCCCTGGGTTGAGCAGTTCTTC. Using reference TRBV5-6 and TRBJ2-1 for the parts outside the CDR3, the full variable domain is DAGVTQSPTHLIKTRGQQVTLRCSPKSGHDTVSWYQQALGQGPQFIFQYYEEEERQRGNFPDRFSGHQFPNYSSELNVNALLLGDSALYLCASSYTGPWVEQFFGPGTRLTVL.